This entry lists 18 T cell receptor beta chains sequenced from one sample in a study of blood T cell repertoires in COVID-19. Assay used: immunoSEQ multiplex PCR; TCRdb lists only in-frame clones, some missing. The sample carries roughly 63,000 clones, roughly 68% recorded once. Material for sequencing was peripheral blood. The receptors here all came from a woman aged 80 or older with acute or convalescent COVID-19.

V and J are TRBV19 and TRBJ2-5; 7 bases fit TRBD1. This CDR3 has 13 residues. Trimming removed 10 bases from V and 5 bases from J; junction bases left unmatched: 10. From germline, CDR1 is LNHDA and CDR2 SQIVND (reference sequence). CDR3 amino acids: CATRGSRGETQYF. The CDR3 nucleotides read TGTGCCACCAGGGGTAGCAGGGGGGAGACCCAGTACTTC.

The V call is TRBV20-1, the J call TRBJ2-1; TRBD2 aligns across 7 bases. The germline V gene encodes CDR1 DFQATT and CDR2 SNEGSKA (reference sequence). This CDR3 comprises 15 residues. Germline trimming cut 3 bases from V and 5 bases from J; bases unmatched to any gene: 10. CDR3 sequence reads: CSASSPGGRHNEQFF. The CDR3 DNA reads TGCAGTGCTAGTTCCCCCGGGGGGAGACACAATGAGCAGTTCTTC.

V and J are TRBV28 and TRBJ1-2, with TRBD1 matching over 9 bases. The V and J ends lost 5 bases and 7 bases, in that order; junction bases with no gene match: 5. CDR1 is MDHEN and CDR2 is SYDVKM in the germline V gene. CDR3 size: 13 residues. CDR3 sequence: CASSPGDRAGYTF. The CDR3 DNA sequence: TGTGCCAGCAGTCCAGGGGACAGGGCTGGCTACACCTTC.

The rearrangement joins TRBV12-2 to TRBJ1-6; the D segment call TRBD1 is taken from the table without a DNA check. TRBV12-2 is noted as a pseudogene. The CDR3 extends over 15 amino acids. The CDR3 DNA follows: TGTGCAAGTCGCGTCCACGACAGGACACCTTCACCCCTCCACTTT. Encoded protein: CASRVHDRTPSPLHF.

The CDR3 protein is CASSSIGGDTGELFF. DNA of the CDR3: TGTGCCAGCAGCTCCATCGGGGGGGACACCGGGGAGCTGTTTTTT. This chain connects TRBV11-3 to TRBJ2-2; 8 bases fit TRBD2. CDR1 SGHNT and CDR2 YENEEA come from the germline V gene. This CDR3 is built from 15 residues. The V and J ends lost 4 bases and 3 bases, in that order; junction bases with no gene match: 4.

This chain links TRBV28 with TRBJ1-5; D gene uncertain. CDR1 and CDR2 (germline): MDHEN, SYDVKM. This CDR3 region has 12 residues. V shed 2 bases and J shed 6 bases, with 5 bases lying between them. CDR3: CASSLQVQPQHF. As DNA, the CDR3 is TGTGCCAGCAGTTTACAGGTTCAGCCCCAGCATTTT. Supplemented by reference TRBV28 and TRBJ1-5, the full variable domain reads DVKVTQSSRYLVKRTGEKVFLECVQDMDHENMFWYRQDPGLGLRLIYFSYDVKMKEKGDIPEGYSVSREKKERFSLILESASTNQTSMYLCASSLQVQPQHFGDGTRLSIL.

The CDR3 DNA reads TGCAGCGTGGAGACTAGCGGGAGTGACAATGAGCAGTTCTTC. Translation gives CSVETSGSDNEQFF. This sequence joins TRBV29-1 and TRBJ2-1; 12 bases fit TRBD2. Germline V gene data show CDR1 as SQVTM and CDR2 as ANQGSEA. The V and J ends lost 6 bases and 5 bases, in that order; junction bases with no gene match: 5. The CDR3 consists of 14 residues.

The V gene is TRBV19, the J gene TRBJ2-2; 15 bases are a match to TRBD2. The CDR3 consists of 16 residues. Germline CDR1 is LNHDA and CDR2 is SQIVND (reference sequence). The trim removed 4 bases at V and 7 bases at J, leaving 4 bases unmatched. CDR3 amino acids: CASSTRTSGRVGELFF. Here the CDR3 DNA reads TGTGCCAGTAGTACCCGGACTAGCGGGAGGGTCGGGGAGCTGTTTTTT.

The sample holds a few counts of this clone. The chain's CDR3 is CSVETDIDSGANVLTF. The DNA for the CDR3 is TGCAGCGTTGAGACGGACATCGACTCTGGGGCCAACGTCCTGACTTTC. The chain is built from TRBV29-1 and TRBJ2-6; D may be TRBD1 (5 bases). The CDR3 sequence is 16 residues long. Germline V gene lookup returns CDR1 SQVTM and CDR2 ANQGSEA. The ends were cut back, 3 bases at V and 0 bases at J, with 12 bases in the middle.

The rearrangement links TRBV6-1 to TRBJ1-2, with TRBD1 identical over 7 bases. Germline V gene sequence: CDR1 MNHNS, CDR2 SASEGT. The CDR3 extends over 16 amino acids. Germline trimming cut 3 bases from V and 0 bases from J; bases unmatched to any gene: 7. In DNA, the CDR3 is TGTGCCAGCAGTGACGCTCCGGGACAGACTAACTATGGCTACACCTTC. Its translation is CASSDAPGQTNYGYTF.

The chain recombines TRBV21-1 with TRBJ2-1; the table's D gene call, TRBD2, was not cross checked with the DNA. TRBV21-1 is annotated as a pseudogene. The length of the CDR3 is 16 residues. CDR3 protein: CASSKGGGLSYNEQFF. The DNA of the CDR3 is TGTGCCAGCAGCAAAGGCGGAGGTCTCTCCTACAATGAGCAGTTCTTC.

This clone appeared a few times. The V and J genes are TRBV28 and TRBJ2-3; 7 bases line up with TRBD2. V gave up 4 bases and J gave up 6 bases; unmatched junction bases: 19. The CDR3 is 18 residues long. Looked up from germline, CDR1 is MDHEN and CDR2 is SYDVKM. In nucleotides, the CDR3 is TGTGCCAGCAGTTCCTTAGGGCCCAACGCGGGAGCTGCGGATACGCAGTATTTT. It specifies CASSSLGPNAGAADTQYF.

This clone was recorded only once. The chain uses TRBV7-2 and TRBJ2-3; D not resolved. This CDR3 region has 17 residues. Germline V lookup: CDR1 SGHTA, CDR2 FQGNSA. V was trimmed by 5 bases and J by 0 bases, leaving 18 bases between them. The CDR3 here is CASSGRFMSTSTDTQYF. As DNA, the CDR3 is TGTGCCAGCAGCGGTCGATTTATGTCAACTAGCACAGATACGCAGTATTTT.

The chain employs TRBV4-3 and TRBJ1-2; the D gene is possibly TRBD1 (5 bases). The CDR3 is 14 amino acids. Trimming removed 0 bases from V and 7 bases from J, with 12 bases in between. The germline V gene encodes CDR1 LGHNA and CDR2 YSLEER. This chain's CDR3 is CASSQEISGFGYTF. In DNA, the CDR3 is TGCGCCAGCAGCCAAGAGATTTCAGGGTTTGGCTACACCTTC.

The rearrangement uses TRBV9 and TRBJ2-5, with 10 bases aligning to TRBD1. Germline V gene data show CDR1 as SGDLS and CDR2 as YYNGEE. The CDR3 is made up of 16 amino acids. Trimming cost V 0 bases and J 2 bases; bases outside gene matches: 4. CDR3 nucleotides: TGTGCCAGCAGCGTAGCTAGGACAGGGGGGCAAGAGACCCAGTACTTC. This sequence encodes CASSVARTGGQETQYF.

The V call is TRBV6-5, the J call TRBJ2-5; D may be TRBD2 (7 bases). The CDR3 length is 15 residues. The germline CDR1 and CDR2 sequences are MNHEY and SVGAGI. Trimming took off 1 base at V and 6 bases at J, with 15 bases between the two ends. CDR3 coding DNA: TGTGCCAGCAGTTACTTTTCGGGGGGCTGGCAGACCCAGTACTTC. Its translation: CASSYFSGGWQTQYF.

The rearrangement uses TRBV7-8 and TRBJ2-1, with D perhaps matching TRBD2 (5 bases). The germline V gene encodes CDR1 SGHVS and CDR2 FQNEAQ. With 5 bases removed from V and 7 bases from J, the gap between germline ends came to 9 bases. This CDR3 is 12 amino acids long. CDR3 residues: CASSPGLNEQFF. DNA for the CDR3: TGTGCCAGCAGCCCCGGACTGAATGAGCAGTTCTTC. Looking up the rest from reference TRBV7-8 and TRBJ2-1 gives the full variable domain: GAGVSQSPRYKVAKRGQDVALRCDPISGHVSLFWYQQALGQGPEFLTYFQNEAQLDKSGLPSDRFFAERPEGSVSTLKIQRTQQEDSAVYLCASSPGLNEQFFGPGTRLTVL.

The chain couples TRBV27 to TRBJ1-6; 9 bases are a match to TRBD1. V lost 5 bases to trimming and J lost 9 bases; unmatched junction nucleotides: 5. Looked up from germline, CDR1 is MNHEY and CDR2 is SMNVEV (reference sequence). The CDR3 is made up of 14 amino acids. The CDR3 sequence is CASSTGQGISPLHF. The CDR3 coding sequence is TGTGCCAGCAGTACGGGACAGGGAATTTCACCCCTCCACTTT.